Here is one TCR beta chain with its context. The data stem from a study of blood T cell repertoires in COVID-19. As for the study in general: The study drew acute and convalescent COVID-19 samples from the United States, Italy and Spain. PBMCs, B-cell-depleted T cells, or T cells were the source of the cDNA or gDNA that made up the material.

In the original processing: Reference gene primer amplification yielded estimated nucleated cell counts. Method: immunoSEQ multiplex PCR; TCRdb's copy keeps in-frame clones and lacks some. The DNA was the basis for D and trimming; V, J and clone size are from that table. The table has approximately 71,000 clones, more than 70% seen once. The sample taken for sequencing was peripheral blood. This sequence originates from a man in his fifties or sixties with acute or convalescent COVID-19.

The CDR3: CASSVSGGYTDTQYF. CDR3 DNA sequence: TGTGCCAGCAGCGTCTCGGGGGGGTACACAGATACGCAGTATTTT. V usage is TRBV9 and J usage is TRBJ2-3, with 8 bases lining up with TRBD2. The CDR3 contains 15 residues. V lost 2 bases, J lost 2 bases, and 4 bases stayed unmatched. Germline assignment: CDR1 SGDLS and CDR2 YYNGEE.